The 27 T cell receptor beta chains given below trace back to one sample, sequenced in a study of identical twins. MiXCR, applied by TCRdb to the 5' RACE reads, yields one record per CDR3 protein. The table lists a few hundred thousand distinct CDR3 sequences, just under 10% of them singletons, with around 3.1% in the top ten. The same sample was also used in a study of yellow fever vaccine responses in identical twins.

What was sequenced was PBMCs. The receptors derive from a young woman in good health.

This clonotype was seen a few times. The chain recombines TRBV6-5 with TRBJ2-1; 8 nucleotides align to TRBD1. Germline V CDR1 and CDR2: MNHEY, SVGAGI. V gave up 2 bases and J gave up 0 bases; unmatched junction bases: 0. This CDR3 is built from 15 residues. CDR3 DNA: TGTGCCAGCAGTTACGGACAGGGCTCCTACAATGAGCAGTTCTTC. Its translation: CASSYGQGSYNEQFF.

The chain joins TRBV9 to TRBJ2-1, with 7 bases aligning to TRBD1. The V segment lost 4 bases and the J segment 9 bases; nucleotides outside the gene matches: 16. The CDR3 has 16 residues. The germline gives CDR1 SGDLS, CDR2 YYNGEE. The CDR3 reads CASSPSRQGPLSEQFF. The CDR3, as DNA: TGTGCCAGCAGCCCCTCCCGACAGGGTCCCCTGAGTGAGCAGTTCTTC.

This clonotype was observed a few times. The V gene is TRBV14, the J gene TRBJ2-7; the match to TRBD1 covers 7 bases. J gave up 2 bases and V 4 bases, and 8 bases lay outside the gene matches. Looked up from germline, CDR1 is SGHDN and CDR2 is FVKESK. The CDR3 runs to 15 residues. CDR3 amino acids: CASSLLGDSAYEQYF. The CDR3 region has the DNA TGTGCCAGCAGCCTCCTTGGGGACAGCGCCTACGAGCAGTACTTC.

In nucleotides, the CDR3 is TGCGCCAGCAGCCGCGACTCCAACGCTAACTATGGCTACACCTTC. It specifies CASSRDSNANYGYTF. The chain combines TRBV4-3 with TRBJ1-2; the D is unclear. The CDR3 totals 15 residues. Trimming removed 4 bases at V and 0 bases at J, with 12 bases between. Germline loops: CDR1 LGHNA, CDR2 YSLEER.

This clonotype was recorded at least ten times. One end of the junction is discordant with germline, which a read error may explain. V and J are TRBV7-7 and TRBJ2-3; no clear D. CDR1 SSHAT and CDR2 FNYEAQ come from the germline V gene (reference sequence). The CDR3 has 14 amino acids. CDR3 sequence (DNA): TGTGCTAGCAGCTTATCGCTGTCCGCAGATACGCAGTATTTT. Protein product: CASSLSLSADTQYF.

A few counts support this clonotype. The rearrangement links TRBV2 to TRBJ2-7; D uncertain. The CDR3 covers 12 residues. The germline CDR1 and CDR2 sequences are SNHLY and FYNNEI. Trimming removed 2 bases at V and 4 bases at J, with 6 bases between. In DNA, the CDR3 is TGTGCCAGCAGTGAATTGCCATACGAGCAGTACTTC. Its translation is CASSELPYEQYF.

Many counts were recorded for this clonotype. This chain joins TRBV2 and TRBJ2-2; weak D call: TRBD1 (6 bases). CDR1 is SNHLY and CDR2 is FYNNEI in the germline V gene. V was pared by 8 bases and J by 4 bases, with 14 bases between. There are 14 residues in the CDR3. This CDR3 is CASRTAGTTGELFF. CDR3 DNA: TGTGCCAGCCGGACAGCCGGAACCACCGGGGAGCTGTTTTTT.

This clonotype showed up just a few times. This chain uses TRBV30 with TRBJ2-3; 10 nucleotides agree with TRBD1. This CDR3 contains 15 residues. Germline CDR1 GTSNPN, CDR2 SVGIG (reference sequence). V dropped 2 bases and J dropped 6; count of bases not matched to a gene: 8. The CDR3 loop reads CAWSFGGTGEDTQYF. CDR3 in DNA: TGTGCCTGGAGTTTCGGCGGGACAGGGGAGGATACGCAGTATTTT.

This clonotype was counted many times. V and J are TRBV7-2 and TRBJ2-5, with 7 bases lining up with TRBD1. Germline CDR1 is SGHTA and CDR2 is FQGNSA. The CDR3 has 16 amino acids. V lost 1 base and J lost 2; bases outside the gene matches: 7. CDR3: CASSLGRQGSQETQYF. The CDR3 DNA reads TGTGCCAGCAGCTTAGGGAGACAGGGTAGTCAAGAGACCCAGTACTTC.

For this clonotype: Mismatch with germline at one junction end may stem from a read error. The CDR3 region has the DNA TGTGCCAGCAGTGAAGGACTGGCGCCACTCAATGAGCGGTTCTTC. Translation gives CASSEGLAPLNERFF. This chain uses TRBV12-3 or TRBV12-4 with TRBJ2-1; D might be TRBD2 (5 bases). The CDR3 is 15 amino acids.

This clonotype was seen ten or more times. V and J are TRBV10-2 and TRBJ2-5; D is perhaps TRBD2 (6 bases). V was clipped by 3 bases and J by 0 bases, with 14 bases between them. Germline V gene lookup returns CDR1 WSHSY and CDR2 SAAADI. CDR3 length: 16 amino acids. CDR3: CASSDGASVYQETQYF. The CDR3 coding sequence is TGCGCCAGCAGTGATGGGGCTAGCGTTTACCAAGAGACCCAGTACTTC.

This clonotype was counted at least ten times. The chain combines TRBV5-1 with TRBJ1-4; D uncertain. The germline gives CDR1 SGHRS, CDR2 YFSETQ. The germline V and J ends were trimmed by 1 base and 7 bases, with 14 bases remaining between them. This CDR3 region has 15 residues. The CDR3 loop reads CASSLNVAGGEKLFF. The CDR3 DNA follows: TGCGCCAGCAGCTTGAATGTCGCGGGTGGTGAAAAACTGTTTTTT.

The chain uses TRBV6-4 and TRBJ2-1; 15 nucleotides line up with TRBD2. Germline V gene data show CDR1 as MRHNA and CDR2 as SNTAGT. V lost 4 bases and J lost 7; bases outside the gene matches: 8. CDR3 length: 17 residues. As DNA, the CDR3 is TGTGCCAGCAGTGCCCGGACTAGCGGGGGGGCAGTGAATGAGCAGTTCTTC. Translation: CASSARTSGGAVNEQFF.

This clonotype was counted only a few times. The rearrangement uses TRBV6-2 or TRBV6-3 and TRBJ2-6; no definite D call. Germline values: CDR1 MNHEY, CDR2 SVGEGT. The germline V and J ends were trimmed by 5 bases and 0 bases, with 5 bases remaining between them. CDR3 length: 14 residues. In DNA, the CDR3 is TGTGCCAGCAGTGACGCCTCTGGGGCCAACGTCCTGACTTTC. This encodes CASSDASGANVLTF.

This clonotype was seen a handful of times. The chain carries TRBV20-1 and TRBJ2-7; 9 bases fit TRBD2. V lost 3 bases, J lost 3 bases, and 6 bases stayed unmatched. Germline CDR1 reads DFQATT; CDR2 reads SNEGSKA (reference sequence). CDR3 length: 14 amino acids. The CDR3 sequence is CSARWLAGIYEQYF. CDR3 sequence (DNA): TGCAGTGCTAGGTGGCTAGCGGGAATCTACGAGCAGTACTTC.

The genes are TRBV15 and TRBJ2-1, with D uncertain. Trimming removed 5 bases from V and 10 bases from J, with 9 bases in between. CDR3 size: 11 residues. Germline CDR1 reads LNHNV; CDR2 reads YYDKDF (reference sequence). CDR3 sequence: CATSSKNEQFF. DNA for the CDR3: TGTGCCACCAGCTCCAAAAACGAGCAGTTCTTC.

This sequence joins TRBV7-9 and TRBJ2-1, with 11 bases identical to TRBD2. Per germline, CDR1 SEHNR and CDR2 FQNEAQ (reference sequence). The V and J ends lost 6 bases and 5 bases, in that order; junction bases with no gene match: 6. The CDR3 totals 15 residues. CDR3 DNA: TGTGCCAGCAGAATAATACTAGCGGGAGACAATGAGCAGTTCTTC. Protein sequence: CASRIILAGDNEQFF.

In its sample, this clonotype was seen a few times. The genes are TRBV4-3 and TRBJ2-2, with 7 bases lining up with TRBD2. CDR3 length: 15 amino acids. Germline V gene data show CDR1 as LGHNA and CDR2 as YSLEER. V dropped 1 base and J dropped 3; count of bases not matched to a gene: 2. The CDR3 loop is CASSQGEGHTGELFF. CDR3 nucleotides: TGCGCCAGCAGCCAAGGGGAGGGGCACACCGGGGAGCTGTTTTTT.

This clonotype was seen only a few times. This chain links TRBV11-2 with TRBJ2-1; 8 bases agree with TRBD2. This CDR3 has 18 residues. The V and J ends lost 5 bases and 2 bases, in that order; junction bases with no gene match: 14. Per the germline V gene, CDR1 is SGHAT and CDR2 is FQNNGV. CDR3 sequence (DNA): TGTGCCAGCAGCCCCGACCTACTAGCGGTCCTGGCCTACAATGAGCAGTTCTTC. Translation: CASSPDLLAVLAYNEQFF.

A few counts support this clonotype. This chain links TRBV20-1 with TRBJ1-5; a weak D match, TRBD1 (5 bases). Germline-derived CDR1 and CDR2 are DFQATT and SNEGSKA (reference sequence). The CDR3 sequence is 15 residues long. Trimming took off 1 base at V and 2 bases at J, with 12 bases between the two ends. CDR3 sequence reads: CSARVAGTGNQPQHF. The CDR3 bases are TGCAGTGCTAGAGTCGCAGGGACGGGCAATCAGCCCCAGCATTTT.

This clonotype has a count of ten or more. The chain joins TRBV19 to TRBJ1-2; D is unresolved. CDR3 length: 15 amino acids. V was trimmed by 5 bases and J by 4 bases, leaving 17 bases between them. CDR1 is LNHDA and CDR2 is SQIVND in the germline V gene (reference sequence). The CDR3 spells CASSASGRTIYGYTF. The CDR3 nucleotides are TGTGCCAGTAGTGCCTCGGGTCGAACGATCTATGGCTACACCTTC.

This clonotype occurred many times. The chain is built from TRBV2 and TRBJ2-2; 12 bases map to TRBD2. The CDR3 runs 16 residues. The ends lost 5 bases at V and 6 bases at J; junction bases unmatched: 7. CDR1 and CDR2 from the germline V gene are SNHLY and FYNNEI. The CDR3: CASSLRGLAGPGELFF. CDR3 sequence (DNA): TGTGCCAGCAGTCTGAGAGGACTAGCGGGGCCCGGGGAGCTGTTTTTT.

This clonotype was seen only a few times. The rearrangement joins TRBV5-1 to TRBJ1-5; D gene ambiguous. Trimming cost V 0 bases and J 4 bases, with 11 bases left between them. The length of the CDR3 is 15 residues. CDR1 is SGHRS and CDR2 is YFSETQ in the germline V gene. As DNA, the CDR3 is TGCGCCAGCAGCTTGGCCAGTCCCCGTAATCAGCCCCAGCATTTT. Protein: CASSLASPRNQPQHF.

This clonotype was detected a few times. The chain has TRBV6-5 and TRBJ2-1, with 10 bases that match TRBD2. The CDR3 extends over 15 amino acids. Germline V gene sequence: CDR1 MNHEY, CDR2 SVGAGI. The V gene end was trimmed by 2 bases and the J gene end by 8 bases; junction bases not matched to a gene: 6. CDR3 loop: CASSYLAGVGYEQFF. CDR3 in DNA: TGTGCCAGCAGTTACCTAGCGGGAGTAGGCTATGAGCAGTTCTTC.

This clonotype has a count of ten or more. This chain links TRBV7-2 with TRBJ2-1; D gene ambiguous. There are 13 residues in the CDR3. Germline V lookup: CDR1 SGHTA, CDR2 FQGNSA. Trimming cost V 1 base and J 4 bases, with 5 bases left between them. CDR3 sequence (DNA): TGTGCCAGCAGCTTAGTGTTGTACAATGAGCAGTTCTTC. Translation: CASSLVLYNEQFF. Together with reference TRBV7-2 and TRBJ2-1, the CDR3 gives the full variable domain: GAGVSQSPSNKVTEKGKDVELRCDPISGHTALYWYRQSLGQGLEFLIYFQGNSAPDKSGLPSDRFSAERTGGSVSTLTIQRTQQEDSAVYLCASSLVLYNEQFFGPGTRLTVL.

V is TRBV18 and J is TRBJ2-5, with D possibly TRBD2 on 5 matching bases. Germline V gene data show CDR1 as KGHSH and CDR2 as LQKENI. Trimming took 5 bases from V and 5 from J, leaving 15 bases between them. The CDR3 extends over 14 amino acids. CDR3 nucleotides: TGTGCCAGCTCAGGTAGTGACGGGGAGGAGACCCAGTACTTC. Its translation: CASSGSDGEETQYF.

This clonotype was counted only a few times. The J gene is TRBJ2-1, the V gene TRBV7-8; D is uncertain. With 5 bases removed from V and 6 bases from J, the gap between germline ends came to 11 bases. Germline CDR1 and CDR2: SGHVS and FQNEAQ. CDR3 size: 13 residues. The CDR3 bases are TGTGCCAGCAGCCCCCATCCTTCCAATGAGCAGTTCTTC. Translation gives CASSPHPSNEQFF. The variable domain in full, completed from reference TRBV7-8 and TRBJ2-1, reads GAGVSQSPRYKVAKRGQDVALRCDPISGHVSLFWYQQALGQGPEFLTYFQNEAQLDKSGLPSDRFFAERPEGSVSTLKIQRTQQEDSAVYLCASSPHPSNEQFFGPGTRLTVL.